These T cell receptor beta chains were read from a single sample in a study of shared clonotypes between healthy human individuals. Assay used: immunoSEQ multiplex PCR; TCRdb lists only in-frame clones, some missing. This table holds more than 550,000 clones, about 90% found once. The sequenced sample consisted of naive CD8+ T cells sorted from blood. Receptor source: a man younger than 45 in good health. Each CDR3 is given with its conserved first and last residue. Fields, in order: CDR3 length, J gene, D gene, V gene, CDR3 protein. D genes are given only for firm matches.

cdr3_length: 13
j_call: TRBJ2-7
d_call: .
v_call: TRBV4-3
cdr3_aa: CASSQELGREQYF

cdr3_length: 14
j_call: TRBJ2-7
d_call: TRBD1
v_call: TRBV5-1
cdr3_aa: CASSRDRVAYEQYF

cdr3_length: 13
j_call: TRBJ2-3
d_call: .
v_call: TRBV7-9
cdr3_aa: CASSLVVTDTQYF

cdr3_length: 17
j_call: TRBJ2-7
d_call: TRBD2
v_call: TRBV4-3
cdr3_aa: CASSQDQSGTVGNEQYF

cdr3_length: 14
j_call: TRBJ2-1
d_call: .
v_call: TRBV2
cdr3_aa: CASSGTPSYNEQFF

cdr3_length: 15
j_call: TRBJ2-2
d_call: TRBD2
v_call: TRBV7-9
cdr3_aa: CASSLGAGETGELFF

cdr3_length: 14
j_call: TRBJ1-3
d_call: .
v_call: TRBV7-2
cdr3_aa: CASSLGTSGDTIYF

cdr3_length: 15
j_call: TRBJ1-2
d_call: TRBD1
v_call: TRBV11-2
cdr3_aa: CASSRPGQGIYGYTF

cdr3_length: 15
j_call: TRBJ2-1
d_call: TRBD1
v_call: TRBV28
cdr3_aa: CASNWGQRPYNEQFF

cdr3_length: 15
j_call: TRBJ1-2
d_call: TRBD1
v_call: TRBV4-1
cdr3_aa: CASSPQTGGGYGYTF

cdr3_length: 13
j_call: TRBJ2-7
d_call: .
v_call: TRBV5-6
cdr3_aa: CASGRQERYEQYF

cdr3_length: 15
j_call: TRBJ1-4
d_call: .
v_call: TRBV6-1
cdr3_aa: CASSEPQGLWEKLFF

cdr3_length: 17
j_call: TRBJ2-5
d_call: TRBD1
v_call: TRBV5-6
cdr3_aa: CASSLFRTGYLQETQYF

cdr3_length: 14
j_call: TRBJ2-1
d_call: .
v_call: TRBV27
cdr3_aa: CASSLTATYNEQFF

cdr3_length: 13
j_call: TRBJ1-4
d_call: .
v_call: TRBV19
cdr3_aa: CASSIWPHEKLFF

cdr3_length: 15
j_call: TRBJ2-7
d_call: .
v_call: TRBV4-1
cdr3_aa: CASSQGKDLSYEQYF

cdr3_length: 17
j_call: TRBJ2-1
d_call: .
v_call: TRBV29-1
cdr3_aa: CSVAGAQERVDYNEQFF

cdr3_length: 14
j_call: TRBJ2-1
d_call: .
v_call: TRBV19
cdr3_aa: CASSIGVLENEQFF

cdr3_length: 16
j_call: TRBJ2-3
d_call: .
v_call: TRBV2
cdr3_aa: CASSATTSTITDTQYF

cdr3_length: 14
j_call: TRBJ1-1
d_call: .
v_call: TRBV28
cdr3_aa: CASSLRGAPTEAFF

cdr3_length: 18
j_call: TRBJ2-2
d_call: .
v_call: TRBV5-1
cdr3_aa: CASSLDYQAGPPPGELFF

cdr3_length: 17
j_call: TRBJ2-3
d_call: TRBD2
v_call: TRBV7-9
cdr3_aa: CASSSFPQREGTDTQYF

cdr3_length: 12
j_call: TRBJ2-3
d_call: .
v_call: TRBV15
cdr3_aa: CATSELTDTQYF

cdr3_length: 17
j_call: TRBJ2-3
d_call: .
v_call: TRBV15
cdr3_aa: CATSLFGGRGHTDTQYF

cdr3_length: 11
j_call: TRBJ1-2
d_call: TRBD1
v_call: TRBV29-1
cdr3_aa: CSVVEGAGYTF

cdr3_length: 13
j_call: TRBJ2-2
d_call: .
v_call: TRBV13
cdr3_aa: CASSLGNTGELFF

cdr3_length: 12
j_call: TRBJ2-1
d_call: .
v_call: TRBV9
cdr3_aa: CASSLADNEQFF

cdr3_length: 19
j_call: TRBJ2-1
d_call: TRBD2
v_call: TRBV7-9
cdr3_aa: CASSALAGADSESYNEQFF

cdr3_length: 13
j_call: TRBJ1-1
d_call: .
v_call: TRBV28
cdr3_aa: CASSLYSNTEAFF

cdr3_length: 15
j_call: TRBJ2-2
d_call: TRBD2
v_call: TRBV2
cdr3_aa: CASSGPLTSVPELFF

cdr3_length: 11
j_call: TRBJ1-1
d_call: .
v_call: TRBV27
cdr3_aa: CASSYGTEAFF

cdr3_length: 13
j_call: TRBJ1-2
d_call: .
v_call: TRBV11-2
cdr3_aa: CASSLMEFYGYTF

cdr3_length: 15
j_call: TRBJ2-1
d_call: TRBD2
v_call: TRBV19
cdr3_aa: CASSPTSGRNNEQFF

cdr3_length: 14
j_call: TRBJ2-7
d_call: .
v_call: TRBV29-1
cdr3_aa: CSVVWARGLYEQYF

cdr3_length: 13
j_call: TRBJ2-7
d_call: .
v_call: TRBV7-9
cdr3_aa: CASSLASTYEQYF

cdr3_length: 16
j_call: TRBJ2-1
d_call: TRBD2
v_call: TRBV7-9
cdr3_aa: CASSFPGAGGGYEQFF

cdr3_length: 13
j_call: TRBJ2-1
d_call: .
v_call: TRBV7-9
cdr3_aa: CASSFPAMDEQFF

cdr3_length: 15
j_call: TRBJ1-4
d_call: .
v_call: TRBV7-9
cdr3_aa: CASHPGIGTNEKLFF

cdr3_length: 17
j_call: TRBJ2-7
d_call: .
v_call: TRBV19
cdr3_aa: CASSPLGRQASSYEQYF

cdr3_length: 19
j_call: TRBJ2-1
d_call: TRBD2
v_call: TRBV28
cdr3_aa: CASSPRGLAGGRSYNEQFF

cdr3_length: 15
j_call: TRBJ1-3
d_call: TRBD1
v_call: TRBV27
cdr3_aa: CASSWGQGGGNTIYF

cdr3_length: 19
j_call: TRBJ2-1
d_call: TRBD2
v_call: TRBV18
cdr3_aa: CASPPSGTSDIQQWNEQFF

cdr3_length: 16
j_call: TRBJ2-7
d_call: TRBD1
v_call: TRBV13
cdr3_aa: CASSLGLGQVRYEQYF

cdr3_length: 14
j_call: TRBJ2-5
d_call: TRBD1
v_call: TRBV13
cdr3_aa: CASSHRDREETQYF

cdr3_length: 14
j_call: TRBJ1-4
d_call: .
v_call: TRBV27
cdr3_aa: CASSLVRNNEKLFF

cdr3_length: 15
j_call: TRBJ2-7
d_call: .
v_call: TRBV28
cdr3_aa: CASSPRDLVSYEQYF

cdr3_length: 14
j_call: TRBJ2-7
d_call: TRBD2
v_call: TRBV27
cdr3_aa: CASSFSGREPEQYF

cdr3_length: 11
j_call: TRBJ2-1
d_call: .
v_call: TRBV2
cdr3_aa: CASSEPLEQFF

cdr3_length: 15
j_call: TRBJ2-5
d_call: TRBD2
v_call: TRBV18
cdr3_aa: CASSRRGGNQETQYF

cdr3_length: 13
j_call: TRBJ2-1
d_call: .
v_call: TRBV27
cdr3_aa: CASSLTAPNEQFF

cdr3_length: 15
j_call: TRBJ2-3
d_call: .
v_call: TRBV2
cdr3_aa: CASSGQSTSTDTQYF

cdr3_length: 13
j_call: TRBJ2-7
d_call: TRBD2
v_call: TRBV30
cdr3_aa: CAWGEGIAYEQYF

cdr3_length: 16
j_call: TRBJ2-1
d_call: TRBD2
v_call: TRBV11-2
cdr3_aa: CASTPRSGSSYNEQFF

cdr3_length: 22
j_call: TRBJ2-5
d_call: TRBD1
v_call: TRBV15
cdr3_aa: CATSRDTSRIHPGGSLGETQYF

cdr3_length: 13
j_call: TRBJ2-7
d_call: TRBD1
v_call: TRBV30
cdr3_aa: CAWGTGRSSEQYF

cdr3_length: 14
j_call: TRBJ2-7
d_call: TRBD2
v_call: TRBV15
cdr3_aa: CATRIAGGPVEQYF

cdr3_length: 14
j_call: TRBJ2-1
d_call: .
v_call: TRBV7-8
cdr3_aa: CASSLEGRPGFRFF

cdr3_length: 19
j_call: TRBJ1-1
d_call: TRBD1
v_call: TRBV19
cdr3_aa: CASSIGYLPGTGRRTEAFF

cdr3_length: 17
j_call: TRBJ2-1
d_call: TRBD2
v_call: TRBV7-8
cdr3_aa: CASSFRLAGVESDEQFF

cdr3_length: 17
j_call: TRBJ2-7
d_call: TRBD1
v_call: TRBV29-1
cdr3_aa: CSVAGGQGHLSSYEQYF